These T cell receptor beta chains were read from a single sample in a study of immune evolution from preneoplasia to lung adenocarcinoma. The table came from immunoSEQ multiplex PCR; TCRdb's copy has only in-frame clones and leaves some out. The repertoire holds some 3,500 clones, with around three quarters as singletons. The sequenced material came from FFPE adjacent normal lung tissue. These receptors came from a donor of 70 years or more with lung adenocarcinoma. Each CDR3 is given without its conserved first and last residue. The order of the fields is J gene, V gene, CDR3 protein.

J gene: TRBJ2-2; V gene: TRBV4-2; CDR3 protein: ASSQETQRRTTTGELF
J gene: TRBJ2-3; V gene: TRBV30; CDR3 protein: AWSVGLAGTDTQY
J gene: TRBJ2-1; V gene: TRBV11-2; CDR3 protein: VSSRTQTVSNEQF
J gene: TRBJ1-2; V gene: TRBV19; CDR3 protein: AAEDAKQGYT
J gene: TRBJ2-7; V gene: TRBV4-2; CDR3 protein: ASSQELGHEQY
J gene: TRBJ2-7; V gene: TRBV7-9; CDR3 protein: ASSSSGYYEQY
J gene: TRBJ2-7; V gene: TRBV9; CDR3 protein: ASSAWTTGDEQY
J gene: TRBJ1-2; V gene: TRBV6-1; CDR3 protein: ASSTGAAYGYT
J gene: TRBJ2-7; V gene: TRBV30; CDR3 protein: AWREIGTDEQY
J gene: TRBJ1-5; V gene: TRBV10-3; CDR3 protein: AISENEGAREPQH
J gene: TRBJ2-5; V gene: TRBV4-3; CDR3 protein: ASSPTGRETQY
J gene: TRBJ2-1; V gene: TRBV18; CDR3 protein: ASSQQLAGDWNNEQF
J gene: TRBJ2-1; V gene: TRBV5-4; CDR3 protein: ASSRGLAAVNEQF
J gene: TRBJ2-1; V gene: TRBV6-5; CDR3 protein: ASSYSFLAGGNEQF
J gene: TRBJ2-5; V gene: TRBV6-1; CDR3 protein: ASSEVRQETQY
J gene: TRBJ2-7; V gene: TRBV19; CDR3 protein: ASSIDGRPNYEQY
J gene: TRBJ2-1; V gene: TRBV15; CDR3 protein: ATSKNSRGRLNEQF
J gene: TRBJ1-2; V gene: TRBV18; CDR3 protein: ASSPPVGGRNYGYT
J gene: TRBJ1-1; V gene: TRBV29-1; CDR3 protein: SVLGSQEGTEAF
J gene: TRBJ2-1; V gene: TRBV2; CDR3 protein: ASTDSTYNEQF
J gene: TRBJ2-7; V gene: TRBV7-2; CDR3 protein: ASSLDRDRGSFEQY
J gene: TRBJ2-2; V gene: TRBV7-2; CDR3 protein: ASSLGTGELF
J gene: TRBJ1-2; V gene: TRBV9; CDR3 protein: ASSANPGHGDGYT
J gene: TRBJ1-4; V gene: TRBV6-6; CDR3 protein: ASSLGTGEEKLF
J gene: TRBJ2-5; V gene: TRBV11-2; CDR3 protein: ASSQSETQY
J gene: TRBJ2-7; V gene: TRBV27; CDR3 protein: ASSATGFSYEQY
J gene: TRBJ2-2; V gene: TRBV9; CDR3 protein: ASSVDSGFGTGELF
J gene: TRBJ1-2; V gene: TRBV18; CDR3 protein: ASSPLTTGTGSLHGYT
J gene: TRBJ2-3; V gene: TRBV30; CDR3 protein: AWSSGRGGTDTQY
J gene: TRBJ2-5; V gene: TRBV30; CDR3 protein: AMEGQDQETQY
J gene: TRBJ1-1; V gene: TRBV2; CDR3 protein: ASTEAF
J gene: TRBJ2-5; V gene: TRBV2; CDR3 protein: ASRRQETQY